These 31 T cell receptor beta chains were sequenced from one sample in a study of regulatory T cells in long-lasting Graves disease. Arm-PCR with iRepertoire HTBI primers amplified the CDR3 regions for these TCR beta libraries. TCRdb redid the calling of the multiplex PCR reads with MiXCR, one entry per CDR3 protein. Altogether hundreds of thousands of distinct CDR3 sequences are present, less than 25% being singletons, with the ten largest covering roughly 8%. This sample's time point: persistent/refractory GD, antithyroid drugs over 5 years with positive TRAb. Scientists built the TCR library using RNA that was extracted from PBMCs. Sequenced here: peripheral blood mononuclear cells (PBMCs), sampled when the disease was refractory, from a patient treated with antithyroid drugs. The receptors here all came from a female donor with Graves disease.

The chain has TRBV7-9 and TRBJ2-7, with D maybe TRBD1 (6 bases). V shed 5 bases and J shed 4 bases, with 12 bases lying between them. Germline CDR1 is SEHNR and CDR2 is FQNEAQ (reference sequence). The CDR3 is 13 residues long. As DNA, the CDR3 is TGTGCCAGCAGCCCAGTACAGGGTTACGAGCAGTACTTC. Amino acids: CASSPVQGYEQYF.

The chain uses TRBV9 and TRBJ2-7; 13 bases match TRBD2. CDR1 SGDLS and CDR2 YYNGEE come from the germline V gene. V dropped 3 bases and J dropped 4; count of bases not matched to a gene: 7. The CDR3 extends over 16 amino acids. The CDR3 protein is CASSGGTSGRVYEQYF. CDR3 sequence (DNA): TGTGCCAGCAGCGGCGGCACTAGCGGGAGGGTTTACGAGCAGTACTTC.

This clonotype was observed many times. This chain links TRBV28 with TRBJ2-7; 7 bases agree with TRBD1. The V gene's germline CDR1 is MDHEN and CDR2 SYDVKM. V lost 6 bases and J lost 2; bases outside the gene matches: 16. The CDR3 covers 17 residues. Here the CDR3 reads CASSLGLGTVRTYEQYF. The CDR3 DNA is TGTGCCAGCAGCCTCGGACTTGGGACAGTGAGGACCTACGAGCAGTACTTC. The full variable domain, rest sourced from reference TRBV28 and TRBJ2-7, is DVKVTQSSRYLVKRTGEKVFLECVQDMDHENMFWYRQDPGLGLRLIYFSYDVKMKEKGDIPEGYSVSREKKERFSLILESASTNQTSMYLCASSLGLGTVRTYEQYFGPGTRLTVT.

This clonotype was observed at least ten times. The chain has TRBV7-3 and TRBJ2-7; no clear D. V lost 3 bases, J lost 6 bases, and 15 bases lay in between. CDR3 length: 14 residues. Germline V lookup: CDR1 SGHTA, CDR2 FQGTGA. The CDR3 DNA is TGTGCCAGCAGCTTTCCTCGAAGTCCAGCCGAGCAGTACTTC. Protein product: CASSFPRSPAEQYF.

Ten or more counts support this clonotype. The gene calls are TRBV2 and TRBJ2-7; 8 bases map to TRBD2. CDR3 length: 13 residues. The V segment lost 2 bases and the J segment 4 bases; nucleotides outside the gene matches: 1. The germline V gene has CDR1 SNHLY and CDR2 FYNNEI. CDR3: CASSESGSYEQYF. As DNA, the CDR3 is TGTGCCAGCAGTGAAAGCGGGAGTTACGAGCAGTACTTC. The complete variable domain, with remaining parts taken from reference TRBV2 and TRBJ2-7, reads EPEVTQTPSHQVTQMGQEVILRCVPISNHLYFYWYRQILGQKVEFLVSFYNNEISEKSEIFDDQFSVERPDGSNFTLKIRSTKLEDSAMYFCASSESGSYEQYFGPGTRLTVT.

This clonotype was observed a few times. This chain connects TRBV7-6 to TRBJ1-2; possibly TRBD1 for D (5 bases). Trimming took off 5 bases at V and 7 bases at J, with 14 bases between the two ends. This CDR3 region has 13 residues. Germline V lookup: CDR1 SGHVS, CDR2 FNYEAQ. The DNA of the CDR3 is TGTGCCAGCAGCCCAGGTGCAGGGACTGGCTACACCTTC. This encodes CASSPGAGTGYTF. Using reference TRBV7-6 and TRBJ1-2 for the parts outside the CDR3, the full variable domain is GAGVSQSPRYKVTKRGQDVALRCDPISGHVSLYWYRQALGQGPEFLTYFNYEAQQDKSGLPNDRFSAERPEGSISTLTIQRTEQRDSAMYRCASSPGAGTGYTFGSGTRLTVV.

This clonotype was seen more than once but under ten times. The chain joins TRBV18 to TRBJ1-6, with D possibly TRBD1 on 5 matching bases. With 3 bases removed from V and 5 bases from J, the gap between germline ends came to 17 bases. CDR3 length equals 17 residues. CDR1 and CDR2 from the germline V gene are KGHSH and LQKENI. CDR3 nucleotide sequence: TGTGCCAGCTCACCCCGTGAGCAGGGAAAAAATAATTCACCCCTCCACTTT. As protein: CASSPREQGKNNSPLHF.

This chain connects TRBV9 to TRBJ2-7, with D possibly being TRBD2 (5 bases). V lost 3 bases to trimming and J lost 2 bases, with 9 bases between them. Germline CDR1 is SGDLS and CDR2 is YYNGEE. The CDR3 is 13 residues long. The CDR3 DNA reads as TGTGCCAGCAGCGCGGACTTTACCTACGAGCAGTACTTC. Encoded protein: CASSADFTYEQYF.

This chain joins TRBV14 and TRBJ2-5; no definite D call. Germline values: CDR1 SGHDN, CDR2 FVKESK. This CDR3 is 12 amino acids long. Trimming removed 3 bases at V and 5 bases at J, with 7 bases between. The CDR3 region is CASSQGLETQYF. For the CDR3, the DNA is TGTGCCAGCAGCCAGGGGTTGGAGACCCAGTACTTC.

V gene TRBV6-2 or TRBV6-3 combines with J gene TRBJ2-6; 7 bases line up with TRBD1. CDR1 and CDR2 from the germline V gene are MNHEY and SVGEGT. The trim removed 6 bases at V and 0 bases at J, leaving 8 bases unmatched. The length of the CDR3 is 17 residues. The CDR3 bases are TGTGCCAGCAGACTGACAGGGATTGCCTCTGGGGCCAACGTCCTGACTTTC. This encodes CASRLTGIASGANVLTF.

The genes are TRBV29-1 and TRBJ1-1; D is uncertain. Germline V gene sequence: CDR1 SQVTM, CDR2 ANQGSEA. V lost 2 bases to trimming and J lost 1 base, with 8 bases between them. The CDR3 runs 13 residues. The DNA for the CDR3 is TGCAGCGTTGAACCAGACTCGAACACTGAAGCTTTCTTT. Translating it yields CSVEPDSNTEAFF. Full variable domain (remainder filled in from reference TRBV29-1 and TRBJ1-1): SAVISQKPSRDICQRGTSLTIQCQVDSQVTMMFWYRQQPGQSLTLIATANQGSEATYESGFVIDKFPISRPNLTFSTLTVSNMSPEDSSIYLCSVEPDSNTEAFFGQGTRLTVV.

The chain couples TRBV24-1 to TRBJ1-1; the match to TRBD1 covers 7 bases. CDR1 and CDR2 (germline): KGHDR, SFDVKD. With V trimmed by 2 bases and J by 4 bases, 9 bases remained unmatched. The CDR3 is 16 amino acids. Here the CDR3 reads CATSDSQEGGFTEAFF. Written as DNA, the CDR3 is TGTGCCACCAGTGATTCCCAGGAAGGGGGCTTCACTGAAGCTTTCTTT.

This clonotype occurred a few times. The CDR3 is CASSLERGKYEQYF. The CDR3 coding sequence is TGCGCCAGCAGCTTGGAGAGGGGTAAATACGAGCAGTACTTC. The chain employs TRBV5-1 and TRBJ2-7; D assignment may be TRBD1 or TRBD2 (5 bases each). Germline lookup yields CDR1 SGHRS and CDR2 YFSETQ. The CDR3 loop spans 14 amino acids. V shed 0 bases and J shed 4 bases, with 11 bases lying between them. The variable domain in full, completed from reference TRBV5-1 and TRBJ2-7, reads KAGVTQTPRYLIKTRGQQVTLSCSPISGHRSVSWYQQTPGQGLQFLFEYFSETQRNKGNFPGRFSGRQFSNSRSEMNVSTLELGDSALYLCASSLERGKYEQYFGPGTRLTVT.

This clonotype was counted between two and nine times. The V and J genes are TRBV24-1 and TRBJ2-7; TRBD1 agrees at 7 bases. With V trimmed by 4 bases and J by 1 base, 3 bases remained unmatched. Germline loops: CDR1 KGHDR, CDR2 SFDVKD. This CDR3 has 14 amino acids. The CDR3 loop is CATSDRDSSYEQYF. The CDR3, as DNA: TGTGCCACCAGTGACCGGGACAGTTCCTACGAGCAGTACTTC.

This clonotype was found a few times. V usage is TRBV4-1 and J usage is TRBJ1-2; D gene uncertain. CDR3 length equals 17 residues. The germline gives CDR1 MGHRA, CDR2 YSYEKL. V lost 3 bases to trimming and J lost 6 bases, with 23 bases between them. The CDR3 sequence: CASSQIQNSPGGDGYTF. CDR3 nucleotide sequence: TGCGCCAGCAGCCAGATACAAAATTCCCCAGGCGGAGATGGCTACACCTTC.

This clonotype was recorded at least ten times. The V and J genes are TRBV12-3 or TRBV12-4 and TRBJ2-5; D is possibly TRBD1 or TRBD2 (6 bases each). V lost 2 bases and J 5 bases, leaving 12 bases between the germline ends. There are 14 residues in the CDR3. This chain's CDR3 is CASSLLRGRETQYF. Written as DNA, the CDR3 is TGTGCCAGCAGTTTACTTCGGGGGCGGGAGACCCAGTACTTC.

The chain is built from TRBV19 and TRBJ2-7, with 8 bases fitting TRBD1. The CDR3 totals 13 residues. The V gene end was trimmed by 6 bases and the J gene end by 5 bases; junction bases not matched to a gene: 6. Germline CDR1 and CDR2: LNHDA and SQIVND (reference sequence). The CDR3 DNA follows: TGTGCCAGTAGCGGACAGGGTGCCGACGAGCAGTACTTC. Translation gives CASSGQGADEQYF.

The J gene is TRBJ1-1, the V gene TRBV4-2, with a possible D match to TRBD1 (5 bases). V was cut by 3 bases and J by 0 bases, with 11 bases left in between. CDR1 is LGHNA, CDR2 YNFKEQ, per germline. This CDR3 spans 15 amino acids. In DNA, the CDR3 is TGTGCCAGCAGCCACCGGACAACACTGAACACTGAAGCTTTCTTT. Its protein is CASSHRTTLNTEAFF.

This clonotype has ten or more counts. The rearrangement uses TRBV28 and TRBJ2-5; D unresolved. CDR3 size: 15 residues. V was shortened by 2 bases and J by 1 base, with 11 bases between the two germline ends. Germline V gives CDR1 MDHEN, CDR2 SYDVKM. CDR3 nucleotide sequence: TGTGCCAGCAGTTTAGGCTCTCTAGTCCAAGAGACCCAGTACTTC. Its translation: CASSLGSLVQETQYF. Looking up the rest from reference TRBV28 and TRBJ2-5 gives the full variable domain: DVKVTQSSRYLVKRTGEKVFLECVQDMDHENMFWYRQDPGLGLRLIYFSYDVKMKEKGDIPEGYSVSREKKERFSLILESASTNQTSMYLCASSLGSLVQETQYFGPGTRLLVL.

Points on this clonotype: An end of the junction does not agree with germline; a read error may underlie this. The chain employs TRBV4-1 and TRBJ1-2; TRBD1 agrees at 9 bases. The germline CDR1 and CDR2 sequences are MGHRA and YSYEKL. The CDR3 is 16 residues long. The chain's CDR3 is CASSQDAGQGIDGYTF. In DNA, the CDR3 is TGCGCCAGCAGCCAAGACGCGGGACAGGGCATCGATGGCTACACCTTT.

This clonotype was found many times. The rearrangement links TRBV12-3 or TRBV12-4 to TRBJ2-5; weak D call: TRBD1 (5 bases). The CDR3 extends over 11 amino acids. The V gene lost 6 bases and the J gene lost 7 bases, with 9 bases spanning the gap. The CDR3 loop is CASRTTGTQYF. In DNA, the CDR3 is TGTGCCAGCAGAACAACAGGGACCCAGTACTTC.

Worth noting for this clonotype: A much larger clone sits a single nucleotide away, making a read error possible. The chain's CDR3 is CASSRYRGGQDEQLF. The CDR3 DNA is TGTGCCAGCAGTCGCTACCGGGGGGGACAGGATGAGCAGCTCTTC. The chain has TRBV6-1 and TRBJ2-1; D is perhaps TRBD1 or TRBD2 (8 bases each). The CDR3 totals 15 residues. Germline V gives CDR1 MNHNS, CDR2 SASEGT.

There are a few counts of this clonotype. For the CDR3, the DNA is TGTGCCAGCAGTGGGAGCGGGAGAGAATACGAGCAGTACTTC. Its protein is CASSGSGREYEQYF. This rearrangement joins TRBV25-1 to TRBJ2-7; TRBD2 aligns across 8 bases. V dropped 4 bases and J dropped 4; count of bases not matched to a gene: 6. CDR3 length equals 14 residues. In germline, CDR1 is MGHDK, CDR2 SYGVNS.

This clonotype occurred a few times. V gene TRBV20-1 combines with J gene TRBJ1-1; D unclear. With 3 bases removed from V and 4 bases from J, the gap between germline ends came to 9 bases. This CDR3 has 12 residues. From germline, CDR1 is DFQATT and CDR2 SNEGSKA (reference sequence). CDR3 DNA: TGCAGTGCTAGTAGGGAGGTCACTGAAGCTTTCTTT. This encodes CSASREVTEAFF.

The chain joins TRBV27 to TRBJ2-5; TRBD2 aligns across 11 bases. V lost 4 bases, J lost 2 bases, and 12 bases stayed unmatched. Germline V gives CDR1 MNHEY, CDR2 SMNVEV (reference sequence). The CDR3 covers 18 residues. The CDR3 sequence is CASSSRLAGGPSQETQYF. For the CDR3, the DNA is TGTGCCAGCAGTTCCCGATTAGCGGGAGGGCCCTCTCAAGAGACCCAGTACTTC.

This clonotype has only one observation. The chain is built from TRBV4-1 and TRBJ1-1; 9 positions agree with TRBD1. This CDR3 region has 14 residues. Losses at the gene ends were 6 bases for V and 4 bases for J; bases not matched to a gene: 6. In germline, CDR1 is MGHRA, CDR2 YSYEKL. The CDR3 sequence: CASRTPGQGTEAFF. CDR3 in DNA: TGCGCCAGCAGAACTCCGGGACAGGGCACTGAAGCTTTCTTT.

This clonotype was observed a handful of times. V and J are TRBV20-1 and TRBJ2-7; TRBD1 agrees at 8 bases. CDR1 DFQATT and CDR2 SNEGSKA come from the germline V gene (reference sequence). The CDR3 covers 14 residues. V lost 3 bases, J lost 3 bases, and 7 bases stayed unmatched. The CDR3 loop reads CSASHPDRDYEQYF. Here the CDR3 DNA reads TGCAGTGCTAGCCACCCGGACAGGGACTACGAGCAGTACTTC.

In its sample, this clonotype was seen many times. The chain employs TRBV2 and TRBJ2-2; 9 bases are a match to TRBD2. Germline V gene sequence: CDR1 SNHLY, CDR2 FYNNEI. There are 15 residues in the CDR3. V lost 5 bases to trimming and J lost 7 bases; unmatched junction nucleotides: 8. The CDR3 loop reads CASSQIAGVGGELFF. CDR3 DNA: TGTGCCAGCAGTCAAATAGCGGGAGTAGGCGGGGAGCTGTTTTTT.

This clonotype was picked up a small number of times. This chain uses TRBV12-3 or TRBV12-4 with TRBJ2-7; no firm D call. V shed 2 bases and J shed 1 base, with 12 bases lying between them. The CDR3 runs to 15 residues. In DNA, the CDR3 is TGTGCCAGCAGTTTATTAGGCCGCCGATCCTACGAGCAGTACTTC. Protein product: CASSLLGRRSYEQYF.

In this sample, this clonotype turned up many times. This chain links TRBV12-3 or TRBV12-4 with TRBJ2-7, with 10 bases lining up with TRBD2. V was clipped by 6 bases and J by 0 bases; unmatched bases: 8. This CDR3 spans 16 amino acids. The CDR3 protein is CASRSSSGRISYEQYF. The CDR3 region has the DNA TGTGCCAGCAGATCGTCTAGCGGGAGAATCTCCTACGAGCAGTACTTC.

DNA for the CDR3: TGTGCCAGCAGCTTAGACCCGGGCTCTAATAACATTCAGTACTTC. Translation: CASSLDPGSNNIQYF. The J gene is TRBJ2-4, the V gene TRBV13, with D unresolved. The germline gives CDR1 PRHDT, CDR2 FYEKMQ (reference sequence). The V gene lost 1 base and the J gene lost 7 bases, with 14 bases spanning the gap. The CDR3 is 15 amino acids.